In its sample, the clone carrying this T cell receptor (beta chain) was seen a few times. The record originates from a study of blood T cells in healthy people across ages. It was with a sample-barcoded 5' primer and a J-beta primer mix that a second PCR of roughly 7 to 12 cycles was run. From the 5' RACE reads, TCRdb called clonotypes with MiXCR, one entry per CDR3 protein. The sample holds approximately 960,000 distinct CDR3 sequences; 25% to 30% are singletons and the top ten take more than 8.5%. These records were also assigned to another study, of T cells of mothers and their children. Per that study: Overlap ran slightly, non-significantly higher for related than unrelated mother-child pairs.

Sequencing was carried out using blood. The clonotype originates from a woman between 40 and 50 years old in good health.

CDR3 sequence reads: CASSRGLAVSAKNIQYF. The CDR3 bases are TGCGCCAGCAGCCGCGGACTAGCGGTCTCCGCCAAAAACATTCAGTACTTC. The J gene is TRBJ2-4, the V gene TRBV4-1, with 10 bases lining up with TRBD2. Germline V lookup: CDR1 MGHRA, CDR2 YSYEKL. The CDR3 is made up of 17 amino acids. V lost 4 bases and J lost 1; bases outside the gene matches: 7.